These 2 T cell receptor beta chains were all obtained from the same sample, sequenced in a study of blood T cell repertoires in COVID-19. The protocol was immunoSEQ multiplex PCR, while the TCRdb copy is restricted to in-frame clones and leaves out a portion. The profile covers around 100,000 clones, with around 83% appearing a single time and about 3.6% taken by the ten largest. The sequenced sample was peripheral blood. These TCRs come from a man in his forties or fifties with acute or convalescent COVID-19.

V gene TRBV9 combines with J gene TRBJ1-1; 8 nucleotides match TRBD1. With V trimmed by 4 bases and J by 1 base, 6 bases remained unmatched. This CDR3 spans 15 amino acids. Germline V gives CDR1 SGDLS, CDR2 YYNGEE. In DNA form, the CDR3 reads TGTGCCAGCAGCCAAAACAGGGGGTGGAACACTGAAGCTTTCTTT. Protein: CASSQNRGWNTEAFF. Drawing the rest from reference TRBV9 and TRBJ1-1, the complete variable domain is DSGVTQTPKHLITATGQRVTLRCSPRSGDLSVYWYQQSLDQGLQFLIQYYNGEERAKGNILERFSAQQFPDLHSELNLSSLELGDSALYFCASSQNRGWNTEAFFGQGTRLTVV.

CDR3 in amino acids: CASSQDPGFTSEQYF. CDR3 bases: TGTGCCAGCAGCCAAGATCCGGGGTTCACGTCCGAGCAGTACTTC. The genes are TRBV3-1 (or the pseudogene TRBV3-2) and TRBJ2-7, with a weak D call TRBD2 (5 bases). This CDR3 contains 15 residues. CDR1 is LGHDT, CDR2 YNNKEL, per germline (reference sequence). V lost 0 bases and J lost 6, with 15 bases in between.